Reported below is one T cell receptor (beta chain). The V gene lost 3 bases and the J gene lost 5 bases, with 14 bases spanning the gap. The CDR3 consists of 15 residues. CDR1 and CDR2 (germline): LNHDA, SQIVND (reference sequence). With 60 Vbeta and 13 Jbeta primers, the PCR was carried out. Profiling relied on immunoSEQ multiplex PCR, and the TCRdb table lists in-frame clones only, not all of them. The sample comprises about 180,000 clones, 81% of which are singletons, and roughly 4.9% rests with the top ten. The source of the sample is a study of cytomegalovirus exposure and HLA in healthy donors. This TCR derives from a woman aged 18 to 35 in good health and CMV-seropositive. The sequencing input was PBMCs. The chain uses TRBV19 and TRBJ1-5, with D perhaps matching TRBD1 (6 bases). The CDR3: CASSIYMGADQPQHF. As DNA, the CDR3 is TGTGCCAGTAGTATTTACATGGGGGCGGATCAGCCCCAGCATTTT.